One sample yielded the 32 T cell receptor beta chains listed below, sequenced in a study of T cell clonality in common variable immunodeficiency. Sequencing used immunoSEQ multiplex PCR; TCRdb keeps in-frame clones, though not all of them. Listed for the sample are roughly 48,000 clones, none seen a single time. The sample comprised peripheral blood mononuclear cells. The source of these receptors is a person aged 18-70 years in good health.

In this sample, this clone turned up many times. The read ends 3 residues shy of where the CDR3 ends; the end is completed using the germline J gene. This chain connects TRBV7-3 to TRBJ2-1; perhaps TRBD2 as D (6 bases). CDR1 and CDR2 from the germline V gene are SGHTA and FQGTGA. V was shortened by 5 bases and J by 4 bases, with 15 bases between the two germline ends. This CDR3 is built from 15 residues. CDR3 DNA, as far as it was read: TGTGCCAGCAGCCCCTCTGGCGGGATTTACAATGAG. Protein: CASSPSGGIYNE. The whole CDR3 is CASSPSGGIYNEQFF.

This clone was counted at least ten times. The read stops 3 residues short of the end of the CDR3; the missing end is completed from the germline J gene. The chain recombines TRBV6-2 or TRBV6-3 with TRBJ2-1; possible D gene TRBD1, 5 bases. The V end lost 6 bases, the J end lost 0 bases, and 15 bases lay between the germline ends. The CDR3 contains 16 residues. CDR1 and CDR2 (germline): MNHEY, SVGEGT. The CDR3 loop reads CASRVMTASSYNEQFF. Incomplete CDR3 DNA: TGTGCCAGCAGAGTGATGACAGCGAGCTCCTACAATGAG.

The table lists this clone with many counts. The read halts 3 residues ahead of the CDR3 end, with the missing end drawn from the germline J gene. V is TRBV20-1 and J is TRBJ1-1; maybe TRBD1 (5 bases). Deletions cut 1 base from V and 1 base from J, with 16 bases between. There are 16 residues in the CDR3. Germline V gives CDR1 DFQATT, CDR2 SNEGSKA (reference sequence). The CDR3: CSARGARGGSNTEAFF. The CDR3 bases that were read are TGCAGTGCTAGAGGGGCCCGGGGGGGTTCGAACACTGAA.

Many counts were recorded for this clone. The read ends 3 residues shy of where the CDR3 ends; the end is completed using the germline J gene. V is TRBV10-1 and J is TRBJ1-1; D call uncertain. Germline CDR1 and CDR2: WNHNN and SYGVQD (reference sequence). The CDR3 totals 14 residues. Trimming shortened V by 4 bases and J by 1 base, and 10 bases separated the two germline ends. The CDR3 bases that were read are TGCGCCAGCAGTGGAGATACAGAGAACACTGAA. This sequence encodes CASSGDTENTE. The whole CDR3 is CASSGDTENTEAFF.

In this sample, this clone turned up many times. CDR3 bases read: TGTGCCAGCAGCTTTTCCTTACTAGCGGAGTCCTACAATGAG. Its protein is CASSFSLLAESYNE. In full, the CDR3 is CASSFSLLAESYNEQFF. This sequence joins TRBV13 and TRBJ2-1; 8 bases agree with TRBD2. The read halts 3 residues ahead of the CDR3 end, with the missing end drawn from the germline J gene. The CDR3 extends over 17 amino acids. V was pared by 3 bases and J by 1 base, with 8 bases of the junction left unmatched. CDR1 PRHDT and CDR2 FYEKMQ come from the germline V gene (reference sequence). Supplemented by reference TRBV13 and TRBJ2-1, the full variable domain reads AAGVIQSPRHLIKEKRETATLKCYPIPRHDTVYWYQQGPGQDPQFLISFYEKMQSDKGSIPDRFSAQQFSDYHSELNMSSLELGDSALYFCASSFSLLAESYNEQFFGPGTRLTVL.

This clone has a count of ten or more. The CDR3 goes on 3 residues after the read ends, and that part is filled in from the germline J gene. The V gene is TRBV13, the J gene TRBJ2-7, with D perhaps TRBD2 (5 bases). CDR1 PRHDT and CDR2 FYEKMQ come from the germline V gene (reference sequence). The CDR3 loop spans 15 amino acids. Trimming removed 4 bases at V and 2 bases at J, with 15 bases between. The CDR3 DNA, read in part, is TGTGCCAGCAGCTCCTCGGGGAAGGTACCCTACGAG. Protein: CASSSSGKVPYE. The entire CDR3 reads CASSSSGKVPYEQYF.

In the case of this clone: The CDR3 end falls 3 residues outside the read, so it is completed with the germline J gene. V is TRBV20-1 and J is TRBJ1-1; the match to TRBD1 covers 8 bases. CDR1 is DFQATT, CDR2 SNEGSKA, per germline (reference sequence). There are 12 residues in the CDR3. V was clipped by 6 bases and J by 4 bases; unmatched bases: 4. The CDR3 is CSARGHGTEAFF. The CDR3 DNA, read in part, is TGCAGTGCCAGGGGGCATGGCACTGAA.

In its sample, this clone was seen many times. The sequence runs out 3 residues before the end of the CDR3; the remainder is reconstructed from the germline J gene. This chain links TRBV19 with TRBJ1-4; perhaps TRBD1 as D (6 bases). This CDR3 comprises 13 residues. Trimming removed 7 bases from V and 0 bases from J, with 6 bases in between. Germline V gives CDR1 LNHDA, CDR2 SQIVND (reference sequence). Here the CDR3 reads CASTGATNEKLFF. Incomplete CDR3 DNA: TGTGCCAGTACAGGGGCAACTAATGAAAAA. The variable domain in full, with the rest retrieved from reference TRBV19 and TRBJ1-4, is DGGITQSPKYLFRKEGQNVTLSCEQNLNHDAMYWYRQDPGQGLRLIYYSQIVNDFQKGDIAEGYSVSREKKESFPLTVTSAQKNPTAFYLCASTGATNEKLFFGSGTQLSVL.

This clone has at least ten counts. CDR3 bases read: TGTGCCAGCAGCTTAGAAGGGCTATTCACAGATACG. It translates to CASSLEGLFTDT. The entire CDR3 reads CASSLEGLFTDTQYF. The rearrangement uses TRBV11-3 and TRBJ2-3; D gene unclear. The CDR3 extends 3 residues past the end of the read, so its final part is completed from the germline J gene. CDR1 and CDR2 from the germline V gene are SGHNT and YENEEA. The CDR3 sequence is 15 residues long. Trimming removed 0 bases at V and 2 bases at J, with 9 bases between. Combining the CDR3 with reference TRBV11-3 and TRBJ2-3 gives the whole variable domain EAGVVQSPRYKIIEKKQPVAFWCNPISGHNTLYWYLQNLGQGPELLIRYENEEAVDDSQLPKDRFSAERLKGVDSTLKIQPAELGDSAVYLCASSLEGLFTDTQYFGPGTRLTVL.

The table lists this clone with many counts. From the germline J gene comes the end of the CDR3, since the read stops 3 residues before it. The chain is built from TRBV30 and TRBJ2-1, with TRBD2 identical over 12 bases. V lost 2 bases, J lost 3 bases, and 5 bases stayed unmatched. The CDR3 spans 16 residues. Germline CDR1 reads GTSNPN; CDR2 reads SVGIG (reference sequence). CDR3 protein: CAWSILAGGHYNEQFF. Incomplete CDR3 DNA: TGTGCCTGGAGTATTCTAGCGGGAGGGCACTACAATGAG.

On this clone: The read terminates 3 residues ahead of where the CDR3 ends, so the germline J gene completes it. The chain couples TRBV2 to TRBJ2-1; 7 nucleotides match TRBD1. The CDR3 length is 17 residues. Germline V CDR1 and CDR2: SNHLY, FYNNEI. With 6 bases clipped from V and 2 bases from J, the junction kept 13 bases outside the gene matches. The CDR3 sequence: CASSEGRQGAPYNEQFF. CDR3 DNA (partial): TGTGCCAGCAGCGAGGGGAGACAGGGAGCCCCCTACAATGAG.

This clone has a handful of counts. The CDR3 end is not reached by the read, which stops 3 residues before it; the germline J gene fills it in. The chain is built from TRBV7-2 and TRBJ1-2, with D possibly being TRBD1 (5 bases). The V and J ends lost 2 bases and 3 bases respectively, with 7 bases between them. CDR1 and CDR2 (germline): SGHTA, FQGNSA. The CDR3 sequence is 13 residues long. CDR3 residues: CASSLIRDYGYTF. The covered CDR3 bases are TGTGCCAGCAGCTTAATCAGGGACTATGGC.

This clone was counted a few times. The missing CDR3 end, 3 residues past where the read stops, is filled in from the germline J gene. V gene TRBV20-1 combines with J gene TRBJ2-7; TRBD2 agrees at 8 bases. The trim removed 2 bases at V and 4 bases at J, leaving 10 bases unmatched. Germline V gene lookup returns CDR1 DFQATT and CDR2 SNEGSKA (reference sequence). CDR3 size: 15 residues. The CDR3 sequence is CSARPLAEATYEQYF. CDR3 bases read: TGCAGTGCTAGACCACTAGCGGAGGCGACTTACGAG.

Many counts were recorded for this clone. The CDR3 region is CSASWASGRADTQYF. The covered CDR3 bases are TGCAGTGCTAGCTGGGCTAGCGGGAGGGCAGATACG. The V gene is TRBV20-1, the J gene TRBJ2-3, with 12 nucleotides matching TRBD2. The read ends 3 residues shy of where the CDR3 ends; the end is completed using the germline J gene. V was clipped by 3 bases and J by 4 bases; unmatched bases: 5. The CDR3 covers 15 residues. Germline-derived CDR1 and CDR2 are DFQATT and SNEGSKA (reference sequence).

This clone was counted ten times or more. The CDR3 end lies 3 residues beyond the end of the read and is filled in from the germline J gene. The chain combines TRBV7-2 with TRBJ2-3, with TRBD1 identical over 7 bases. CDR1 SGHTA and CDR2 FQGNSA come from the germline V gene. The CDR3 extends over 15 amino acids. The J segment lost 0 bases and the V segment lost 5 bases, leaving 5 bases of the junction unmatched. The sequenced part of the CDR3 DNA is TGTGCCAGCAGCCGACAACAGGGGAGCACAGATACG. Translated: CASSRQQGSTDT. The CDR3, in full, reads CASSRQQGSTDTQYF.

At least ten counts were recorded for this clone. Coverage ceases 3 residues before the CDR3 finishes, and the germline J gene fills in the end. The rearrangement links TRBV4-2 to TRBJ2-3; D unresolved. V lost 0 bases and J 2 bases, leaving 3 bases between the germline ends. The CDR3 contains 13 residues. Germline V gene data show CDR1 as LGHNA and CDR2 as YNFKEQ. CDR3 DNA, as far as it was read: TGTGCCAGCAGCCAAGATATCACAGATACG. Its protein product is CASSQDITDT. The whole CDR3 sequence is CASSQDITDTQYF.

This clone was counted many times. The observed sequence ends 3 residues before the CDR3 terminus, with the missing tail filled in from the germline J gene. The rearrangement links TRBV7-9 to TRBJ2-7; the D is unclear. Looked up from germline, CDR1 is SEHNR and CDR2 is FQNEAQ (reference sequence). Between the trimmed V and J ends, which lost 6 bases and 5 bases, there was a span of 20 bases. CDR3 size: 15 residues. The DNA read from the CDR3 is TGTGCCAGCAGTCAGCCTTCGGGTCCCCCCCACGAG. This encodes CASSQPSGPPHE. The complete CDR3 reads CASSQPSGPPHEQYF.

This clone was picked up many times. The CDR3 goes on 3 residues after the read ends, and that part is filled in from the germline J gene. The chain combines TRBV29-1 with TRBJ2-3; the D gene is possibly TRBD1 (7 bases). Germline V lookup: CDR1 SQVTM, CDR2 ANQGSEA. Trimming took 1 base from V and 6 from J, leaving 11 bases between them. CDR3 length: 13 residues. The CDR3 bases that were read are TGCAGCGTTGAAGCCAGGGGGGTGGATACG. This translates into CSVEARGVDT. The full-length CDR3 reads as CSVEARGVDTQYF.

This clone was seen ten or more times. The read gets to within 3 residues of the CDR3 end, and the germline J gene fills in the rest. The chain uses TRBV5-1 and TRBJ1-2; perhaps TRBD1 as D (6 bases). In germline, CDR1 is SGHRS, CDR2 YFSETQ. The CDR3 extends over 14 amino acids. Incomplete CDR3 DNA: TGCGCCAGCAGCTTGGGACAGGTGAAACAAGGC. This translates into CASSLGQVKQG. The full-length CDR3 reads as CASSLGQVKQGYTF. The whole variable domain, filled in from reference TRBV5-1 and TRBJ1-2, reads KAGVTQTPRYLIKTRGQQVTLSCSPISGHRSVSWYQQTPGQGLQFLFEYFSETQRNKGNFPGRFSGRQFSNSRSEMNVSTLELGDSALYLCASSLGQVKQGYTFGSGTRLTVV.

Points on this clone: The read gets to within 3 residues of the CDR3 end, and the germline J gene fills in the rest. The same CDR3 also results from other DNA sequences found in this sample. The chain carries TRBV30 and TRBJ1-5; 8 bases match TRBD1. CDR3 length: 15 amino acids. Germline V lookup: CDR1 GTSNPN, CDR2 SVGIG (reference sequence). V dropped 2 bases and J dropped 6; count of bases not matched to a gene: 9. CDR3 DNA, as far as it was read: TGTGCCTGGAGTCCGATGGCAGGGGGCACTCAGCCC. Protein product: CAWSPMAGGTQP. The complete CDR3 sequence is CAWSPMAGGTQPQHF.

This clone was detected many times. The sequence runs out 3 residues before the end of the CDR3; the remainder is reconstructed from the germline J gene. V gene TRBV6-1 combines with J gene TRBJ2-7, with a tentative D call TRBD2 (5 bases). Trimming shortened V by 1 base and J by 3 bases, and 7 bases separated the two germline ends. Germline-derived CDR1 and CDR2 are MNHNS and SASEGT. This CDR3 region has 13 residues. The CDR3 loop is CASSEGTFYEQYF. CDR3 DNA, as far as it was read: TGTGCCAGCAGTGAAGGGACTTTCTACGAG.

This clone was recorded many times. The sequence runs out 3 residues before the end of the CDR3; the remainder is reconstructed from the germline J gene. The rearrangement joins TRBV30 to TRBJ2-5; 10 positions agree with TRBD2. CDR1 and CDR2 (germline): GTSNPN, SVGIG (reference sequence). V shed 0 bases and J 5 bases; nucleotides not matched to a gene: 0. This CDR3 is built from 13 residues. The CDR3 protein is CAWSVAGGETQYF. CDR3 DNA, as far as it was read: TGTGCCTGGAGTGTAGCGGGAGGGGAGACC.

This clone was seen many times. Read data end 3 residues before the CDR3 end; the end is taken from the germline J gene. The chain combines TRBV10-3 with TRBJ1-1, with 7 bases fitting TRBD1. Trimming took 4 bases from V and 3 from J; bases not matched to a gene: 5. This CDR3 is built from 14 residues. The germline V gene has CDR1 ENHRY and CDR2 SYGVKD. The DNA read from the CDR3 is TGTGCCATCAGTGCCCTGGACAGGTACACTGAA. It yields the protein CAISALDRYTE. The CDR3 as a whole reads CAISALDRYTEAFF.

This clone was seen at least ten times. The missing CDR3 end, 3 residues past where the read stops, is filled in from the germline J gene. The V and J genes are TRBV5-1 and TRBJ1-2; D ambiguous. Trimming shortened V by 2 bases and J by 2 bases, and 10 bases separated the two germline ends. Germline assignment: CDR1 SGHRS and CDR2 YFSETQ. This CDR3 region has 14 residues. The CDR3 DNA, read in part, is TGCGCCAGCAGCTTCCAACAGCCAAACTATGGC. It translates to CASSFQQPNYG. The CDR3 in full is CASSFQQPNYGYTF.

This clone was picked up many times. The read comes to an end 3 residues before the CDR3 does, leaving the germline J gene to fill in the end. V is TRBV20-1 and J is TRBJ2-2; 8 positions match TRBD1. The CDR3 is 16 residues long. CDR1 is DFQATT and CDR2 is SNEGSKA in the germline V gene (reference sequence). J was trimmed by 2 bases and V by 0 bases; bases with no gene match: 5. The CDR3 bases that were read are TGCAGTGCTAGAGACCTCCAGGGGGCCAACACCGGGGAG. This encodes CSARDLQGANTGE. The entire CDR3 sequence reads CSARDLQGANTGELFF.

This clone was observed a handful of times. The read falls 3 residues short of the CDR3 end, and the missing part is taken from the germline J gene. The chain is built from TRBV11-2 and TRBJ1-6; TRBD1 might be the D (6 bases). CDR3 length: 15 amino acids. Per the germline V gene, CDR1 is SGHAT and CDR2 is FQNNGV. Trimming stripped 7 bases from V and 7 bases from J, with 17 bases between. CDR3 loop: CASTSGGRWNSPLHF. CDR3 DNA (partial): TGTGCCAGCACCTCGGGGGGGCGGTGGAATTCACCC.

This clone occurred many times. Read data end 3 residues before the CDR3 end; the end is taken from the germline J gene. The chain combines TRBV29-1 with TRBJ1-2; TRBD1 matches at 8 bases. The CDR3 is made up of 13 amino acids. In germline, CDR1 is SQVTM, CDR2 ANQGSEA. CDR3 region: CSAGPGQASGYTF. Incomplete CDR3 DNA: TGCAGCGCCGGTCCGGGACAGGCGAGCGGC.

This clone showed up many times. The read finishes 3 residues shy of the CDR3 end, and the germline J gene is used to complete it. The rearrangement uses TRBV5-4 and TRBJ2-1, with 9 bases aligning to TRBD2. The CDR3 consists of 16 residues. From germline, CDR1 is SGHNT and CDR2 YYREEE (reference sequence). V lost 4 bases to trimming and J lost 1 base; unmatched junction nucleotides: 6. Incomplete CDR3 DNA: TGTGCCAGCAGCAGAGAAGCGGGAGGTTCCTACAATGAG. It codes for CASSREAGGSYNE. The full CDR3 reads CASSREAGGSYNEQFF.

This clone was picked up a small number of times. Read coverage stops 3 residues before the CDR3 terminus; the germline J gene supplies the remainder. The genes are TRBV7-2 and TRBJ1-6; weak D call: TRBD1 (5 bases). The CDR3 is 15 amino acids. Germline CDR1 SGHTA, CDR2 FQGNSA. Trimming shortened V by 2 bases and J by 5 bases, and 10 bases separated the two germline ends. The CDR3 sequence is CASSLTRGDNSPLHF. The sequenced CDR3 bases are TGTGCCAGCAGCTTAACTCGGGGGGATAATTCACCC.

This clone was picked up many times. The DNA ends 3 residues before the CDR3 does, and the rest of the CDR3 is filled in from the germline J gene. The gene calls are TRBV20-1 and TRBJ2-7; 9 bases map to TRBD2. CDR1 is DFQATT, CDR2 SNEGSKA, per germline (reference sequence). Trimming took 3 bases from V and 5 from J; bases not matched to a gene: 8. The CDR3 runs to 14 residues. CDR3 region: CSARAVAGADEQYF. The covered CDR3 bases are TGCAGTGCTAGGGCCGTAGCGGGAGCGGACGAG.

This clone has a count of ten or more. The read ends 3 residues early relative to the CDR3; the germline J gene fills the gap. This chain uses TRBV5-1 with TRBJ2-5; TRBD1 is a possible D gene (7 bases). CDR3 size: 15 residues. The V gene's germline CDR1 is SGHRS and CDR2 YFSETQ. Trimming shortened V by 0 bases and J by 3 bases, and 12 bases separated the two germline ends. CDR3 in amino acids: CASSLGGGTEETQYF. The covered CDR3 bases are TGCGCCAGCAGCTTGGGTGGAGGGACAGAAGAGACC.

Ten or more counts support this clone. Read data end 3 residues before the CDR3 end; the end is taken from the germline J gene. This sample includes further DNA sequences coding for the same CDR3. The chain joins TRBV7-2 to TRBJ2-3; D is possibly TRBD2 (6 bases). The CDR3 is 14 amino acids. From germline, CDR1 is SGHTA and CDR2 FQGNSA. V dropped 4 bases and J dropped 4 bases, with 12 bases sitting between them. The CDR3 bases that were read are TGTGCCAGCAGCTCACGACTAGGCCCAGATACG. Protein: CASSSRLGPDT. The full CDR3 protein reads CASSSRLGPDTQYF.